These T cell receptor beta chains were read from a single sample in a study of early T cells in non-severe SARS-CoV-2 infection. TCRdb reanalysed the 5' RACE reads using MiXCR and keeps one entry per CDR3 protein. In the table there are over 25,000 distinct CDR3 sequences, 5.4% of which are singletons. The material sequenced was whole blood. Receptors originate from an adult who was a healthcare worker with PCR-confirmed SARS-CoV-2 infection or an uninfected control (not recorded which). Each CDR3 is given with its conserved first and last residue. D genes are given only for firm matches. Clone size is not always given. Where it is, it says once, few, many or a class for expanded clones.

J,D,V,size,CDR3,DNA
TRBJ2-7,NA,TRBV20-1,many,CSARDRGLSYEQYF,TGCAGTGCTAGAGACAGGGGCCTCTCCTACGAGCAGTACTTC
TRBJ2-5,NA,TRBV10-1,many,CASSDSGMETQYF,TGCGCCAGCAGTGACAGTGGGATGGAGACCCAGTACTTC
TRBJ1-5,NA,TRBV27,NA,CASSLSATGYSNQPQHF,TGTGCCAGCAGTTTATCGGCAACAGGGTATAGCAATCAGCCCCAGCATTTT
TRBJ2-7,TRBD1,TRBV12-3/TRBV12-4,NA,CASSKTQQGKGDEQYF,TGTGCCAGCAGTAAGACACAACAGGGGAAGGGGGACGAGCAGTACTTC
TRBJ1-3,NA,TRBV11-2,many,CASSLDRVAGNTIYF,TGTGCCAGCAGCTTAGACAGGGTAGCCGGAAACACCATATATTTT
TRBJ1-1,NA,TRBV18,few,CASSAFGTEAFF,TGTGCCAGCTCGGCATTCGGCACTGAAGCTTTCTTT
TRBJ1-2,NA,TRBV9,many,CASSVEAGANYGYTF,TGTGCCAGCAGCGTAGAGGCAGGGGCTAACTATGGCTACACCTTC
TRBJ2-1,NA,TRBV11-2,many,CASSFGGPSYNEQFF,TGTGCCAGCAGCTTCGGGGGGCCTTCCTACAATGAGCAGTTCTTC
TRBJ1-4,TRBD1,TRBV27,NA,CASSSRGRGANEKLFF,TGTGCCAGCAGTTCCAGGGGGCGCGGTGCTAATGAAAAACTGTTTTTT
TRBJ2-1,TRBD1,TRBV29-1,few,CSVMTGGRSYNEQFF,TGCAGCGTTATGACAGGGGGTCGCTCCTACAATGAGCAGTTCTTC
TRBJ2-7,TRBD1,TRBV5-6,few,CASSLAAGGKYEQYF,TGTGCCAGCAGCTTGGCGGCAGGGGGCAAATACGAGCAGTACTTC
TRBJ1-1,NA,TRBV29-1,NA,CSVERSGNTEAFF,TGCAGCGTTGAGAGGTCAGGGAACACTGAAGCTTTCTTT
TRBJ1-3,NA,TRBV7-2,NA,CASSLNGENTIYF,TGTGCCAGCAGCTTAAATGGGGAAAACACCATATATTTT
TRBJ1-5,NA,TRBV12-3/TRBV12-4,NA,CASSFDGNNQPQHF,TGTGCCAGCAGTTTCGATGGTAACAATCAGCCCCAGCATTTT
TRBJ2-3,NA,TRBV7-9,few,CASSRGDTQYF,TGTGCCAGCAGTCGGGGAGATACGCAGTATTTT
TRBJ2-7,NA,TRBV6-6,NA,CASSSRGYEQYF,TGTGCCAGTTCCAGCCGGGGCTACGAGCAGTACTTC
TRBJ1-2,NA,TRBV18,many,CASSPPSGIGYTF,TGTGCCAGCTCACCACCGTCAGGGATCGGCTACACCTTC
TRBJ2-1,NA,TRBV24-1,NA,CATSENSFEQFF,TGTGCCACCAGTGAGAATAGTTTTGAGCAGTTCTTC
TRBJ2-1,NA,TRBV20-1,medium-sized,CSATNRVEQFF,TGCAGTGCTACAAACCGTGTGGAGCAGTTCTTC
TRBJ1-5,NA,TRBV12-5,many,CASGDRTIMPQHF,TGTGCTAGTGGTGACAGGACTATCATGCCCCAGCATTTT
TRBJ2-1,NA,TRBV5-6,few,CASSFQVVGHNEQFF,TGTGCCAGCAGCTTCCAGGTGGTTGGACACAATGAGCAGTTCTTC
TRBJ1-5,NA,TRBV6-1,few,CAGSDRINSNQPQHF,TGTGCCGGATCGGACAGAATAAATAGCAATCAGCCCCAGCATTTT
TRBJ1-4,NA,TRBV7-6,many,CASSNRAVSAKLFF,TGTGCCAGCAGTAACAGGGCCGTTAGTGCAAAACTGTTTTTT
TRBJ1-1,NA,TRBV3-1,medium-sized,CASSQKTWGGAFF,TGTGCCAGCAGCCAAAAGACGTGGGGGGGAGCTTTCTTT
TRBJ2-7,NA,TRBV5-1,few,CASSAKLAAHEQYF,TGCGCCAGCAGCGCGAAACTAGCTGCCCACGAGCAGTACTTC
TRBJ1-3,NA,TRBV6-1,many,CASSEAGLPGNTIYF,TGTGCCAGCAGTGAAGCGGGGCTCCCTGGAAACACCATATATTTT
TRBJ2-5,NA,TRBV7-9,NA,CASSSMTVQETQYF,TGTGCCAGCAGCTCGATGACAGTCCAAGAGACCCAGTACTTC
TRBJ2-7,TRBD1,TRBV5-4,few,CASSFATGGYEQYF,TGTGCCAGCAGCTTTGCGACAGGGGGCTACGAGCAGTACTTC
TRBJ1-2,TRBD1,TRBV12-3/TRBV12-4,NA,CASSTGQGRGYTF,TGTGCCAGCAGTACCGGACAGGGTCGGGGCTACACCTTC
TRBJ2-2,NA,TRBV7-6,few,CASSRRSAEELFF,TGTGCCAGCAGCCGCCGTTCGGCTGAGGAGCTGTTTTTT
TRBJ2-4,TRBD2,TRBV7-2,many,CASSLLAGGLAKNIQYF,TGTGCCAGCAGCTTATTGGCGGGAGGACTAGCCAAAAACATTCAGTACTTC
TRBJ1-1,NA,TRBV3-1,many,CASSPDPLRTEAFF,TGTGCCAGCAGTCCGGACCCTCTAAGGACGGAAGCTTTCTTT
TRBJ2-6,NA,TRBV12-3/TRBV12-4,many,CASTLSDRLVSGANVLTF,TGTGCCAGCACCCTATCCGACAGGCTCGTCTCTGGGGCCAACGTCCTGACTTTC
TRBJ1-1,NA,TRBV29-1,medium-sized,CSVAEMNTEAFF,TGCAGCGTTGCAGAGATGAACACTGAAGCTTTCTTT
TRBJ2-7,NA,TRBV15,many,CATSPPGVYEQYF,TGTGCCACCAGTCCACCTGGGGTTTACGAGCAGTACTTC
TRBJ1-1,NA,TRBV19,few,CASAQGTEAFF,TGTGCCAGTGCCCAAGGCACTGAAGCTTTCTTT
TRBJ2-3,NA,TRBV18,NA,CASSPDNTDTQYF,TGTGCCAGCTCACCCGATAACACAGATACGCAGTATTTT
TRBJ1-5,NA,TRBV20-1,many,CSANDPRGHTNQPQHF,TGCAGTGCTAACGACCCCCGGGGACATACTAATCAGCCCCAGCATTTT
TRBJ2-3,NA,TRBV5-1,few,CASSPGTSADTQYF,TGCGCCAGCAGCCCTGGGACCTCCGCAGATACGCAGTATTTT
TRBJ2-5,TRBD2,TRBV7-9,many,CASSLRTSGISETQYF,TGTGCCAGCAGCTTGCGGACTAGCGGGATATCAGAGACCCAGTACTTC
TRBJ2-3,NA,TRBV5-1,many,CASSLAGFFGGANRDTDTQYF,TGCGCCAGCAGCTTGGCCGGTTTTTTCGGGGGCGCGAATCGGGATACAGATACGCAGTATTTT
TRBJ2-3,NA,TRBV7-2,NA,CASSLALSTDTQYF,TGTGCCAGCAGCTTAGCCCTCAGCACAGATACGCAGTATTTT
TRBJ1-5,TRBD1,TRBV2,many,CASSETGAQPQHF,TGTGCCAGCAGTGAAACAGGGGCTCAGCCCCAGCATTTT
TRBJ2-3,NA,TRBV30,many,CAWSGGHPDTQYF,TGTGCCTGGAGCGGGGGGCACCCAGATACGCAGTATTTT
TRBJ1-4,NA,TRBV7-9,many,CASSGWPQYNEKLFF,TGTGCCAGCAGCGGCTGGCCACAGTATAATGAAAAACTGTTTTTT
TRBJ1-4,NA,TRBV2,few,CATLGETLFF,TGTGCCACCCTCGGAGAAACACTGTTTTTT
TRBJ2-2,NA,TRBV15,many,CATSRDRGAATGELFF,TGTGCCACCAGCAGAGACAGGGGAGCGGCCACCGGGGAGCTGTTTTTT